The clone carrying this T cell receptor beta chain was seen more than once but under ten times. The antigen remains unidentified. A TCRbeta library incorporating unique molecular identifiers was prepared. TCRdb re-called the PCR reads through MiXCR, storing one row per CDR3 protein. The sample yields a few hundred thousand distinct CDR3 sequences, approximately 7.3% seen once. The data belong to a study of T-cell reconstitution after alpha-beta-depleted transplantation in children. Notes on the study in general: At the one-year point after transplant, T-cell counts and TCRbeta diversity were found to come mostly from T cells that had been newly produced. The origin of high day-60 TCRbeta diversity in some patients lay in surviving recipient T cells and thymic progenitors.

The CDR3 covers 15 residues. Germline V gene lookup returns CDR1 MDHEN and CDR2 SYDVKM. V lost 0 bases and J lost 3, with 10 bases in between. The genes are TRBV28 and TRBJ2-3; possibly TRBD2 for D (7 bases). Specimen: peripheral blood, collected 360 days after TCRalphabeta/CD19-depleted stem cell transplant. This sequence was found in a female patient aged 2-15 years who had a stem cell transplant for Fanconi anemia, so the T cells may come from the graft donor. CDR3 amino acids: CASSLWGGPTDTQYF. The CDR3 DNA sequence: TGTGCCAGCAGTTTATGGGGGGGGCCAACAGATACGCAGTATTTT.